This T cell receptor beta chain was recorded in a study of T-cell reconstitution after alpha-beta-depleted transplantation in children. Construction of the TCRbeta library involved unique molecular identifiers. TCRdb used MiXCR to reprocess the PCR reads, holding one entry per CDR3 protein. The sample has 400,000 to 500,000 distinct CDR3 sequences, about a tenth seen once. Germline values: CDR1 KGHDR, CDR2 SFDVKD. The V gene lost 2 bases and the J gene lost 12 bases, with 10 bases spanning the gap. This CDR3 is built from 12 residues. The sequenced sample was PBMCs from the stem cell graft donor, obtained from the stem cell graft. The TCR comes from a human donor who donated a stem cell graft to a child with acute myeloid leukemia. This chain connects TRBV24-1 to TRBJ2-4; D may be TRBD1 (5 bases). The CDR3 region is CATSDSGHSQYF. As DNA, the CDR3 is TGTGCCACCAGTGATTCAGGGCACAGTCAGTACTTC.